A selection of T cell receptor beta chains follows, all from one sample in a study of CD8+CD57+ T cells in acquired aplastic anemia. TCRdb re-derived calls from the reads in MiXCR, one entry per CDR3 protein. The sample has fewer than 250,000 distinct CDR3 sequences; roughly half are singletons. The source material was sorted CD4+, CD8+, or CD8+CD57+ T cells (not recorded which) from PBMCs. The receptors derive from a human donor in good health, serving as a control. Each CDR3 is given with its conserved first and last residue. D genes are given only for firm matches. A row's size may be missing; if present it is once, few, many or a size class.

clone size	V gene	J gene	D gene	CDR3 protein	CDR3 DNA
NA	TRBV7-9	TRBJ1-4	NA	CASSFLGGWNEKLFF	TGTGCCAGCAGCTTCCTAGGCGGATGGAATGAAAAACTGTTTTTT
NA	TRBV20-1	TRBJ2-7	NA	CSAPRDPSYEQYF	TGCAGTGCTCCCCGGGACCCCTCCTACGAGCAGTACTTC
NA	TRBV7-2	TRBJ2-6	NA	CASSRQSSGANVLTF	TGTGCCAGCAGTCGACAGAGCTCTGGGGCCAACGTCCTGACTTTC
NA	TRBV9	TRBJ1-2	TRBD1	CASSVAGQGAGYTF	TGTGCCAGCAGCGTCGCGGGACAGGGAGCGGGCTACACCTTC
NA	TRBV4-3	TRBJ1-1	NA	CASSQERRLNTEAFF	TGCGCCAGCAGCCAAGAGCGACGGTTGAACACTGAAGCTTTCTTT
NA	TRBV19	TRBJ1-2	NA	CASSIGTSNYGYTF	TGTGCCAGTAGTATAGGGACAAGTAACTATGGCTACACCTTC
NA	TRBV6-5	TRBJ2-1	TRBD2	CAIIPSGDYNEQFF	TGTGCCATCATTCCTAGCGGGGACTACAATGAGCAGTTCTTC
once	TRBV20-1	TRBJ1-2	NA	CSARWGYGYTF	TGCAGTGCTAGATGGGGATATGGCTACACCTTC
once	TRBV10-3	TRBJ2-5	TRBD2	CAIGTSETETQYF	TGTGCCATCGGGACTAGCGAGACGGAGACCCAGTACTTC
NA	TRBV15	TRBJ2-5	NA	CATSRGRGQVQETQYF	TGTGCCACCAGCAGAGGACGGGGCCAGGTCCAAGAGACCCAGTACTTC
NA	TRBV10-3	TRBJ1-2	TRBD1	CAIQKGQGTYGYTF	TGTGCCATTCAGAAGGGACAGGGTACCTATGGCTACACCTTC
many	TRBV27	TRBJ2-1	NA	CASSSGLPMYNEQFF	TGTGCCAGCAGTTCGGGCCTACCTATGTACAATGAGCAGTTCTTC